The present TCR beta chain was sequenced within a study of blood T cell repertoires in COVID-19. About the research overall: Whether acute or convalescent, the COVID-19 samples came from the United States, Italy and Spain. T cells, B-cell-depleted T cells, or PBMCs supplied cDNA or gDNA.

The CDR3 extends over 13 amino acids. The germline gives CDR1 MNHEY, CDR2 SVGAGI. The V gene end was trimmed by 6 bases and the J gene end by 6 bases; junction bases not matched to a gene: 3. Sequenced by immunoSEQ multiplex PCR; TCRdb stores in-frame clones only, minus some. The data hold tens of thousands of clones, with roughly 78% observed a single time. This receptor was identified in a human donor in a cohort sampled during active COVID-19. This sequence joins TRBV6-5 and TRBJ2-2, with TRBD2 matching over 8 bases. The specimen was peripheral blood. The CDR3 protein is CASSQAGAGELFF. The DNA for the CDR3 is TGTGCCAGCAGCCAAGCGGGGGCCGGGGAGCTGTTTTTT.